This entry is about one T cell receptor beta chain. TCRdb keeps only in-frame clones here, not all; method: immunoSEQ multiplex PCR. The data contain 4,000 or so clones, roughly 50% of them seen just once; the ten biggest clones take up around two fifths. The data are from a study of sequential checkpoint blockade in melanoma. The treatment here: randomized to nivolumab then ipilimumab (arm A) or the reverse (arm B). With 8 bases clipped from V and 6 bases from J, the junction kept 7 bases outside the gene matches. The CDR3 extends over 14 amino acids. CDR1 and CDR2 from the germline V gene are LNHNV and YYDKDF (reference sequence).

The source of this sequence is a human donor with melanoma. The V gene is TRBV15, the J gene TRBJ2-7; the match to TRBD2 covers 13 bases. Here the sequenced sample was CD8+ T cells sorted from blood (inferred from file names), taken from a patient given nivolumab and ipilimumab in sequence. CDR3 loop: CATGTSGGALEQYF. The CDR3 DNA reads as TGTGCCACCGGCACTAGCGGGGGGGCCCTCGAGCAGTACTTC. The variable domain in full, with the rest retrieved from reference TRBV15 and TRBJ2-7, is DAMVIQNPRYQVTQFGKPVTLSCSQTLNHNVMYWYQQKSSQAPKLLFHYYDKDFNNEADTPDNFQSRRPNTSFCFLDIRSPGLGDTAMYLCATGTSGGALEQYFGPGTRLTVT.